The next 26 T cell receptor beta chains were all read from a single sample in a study of beta chain features in type 1 diabetes. These receptors lack a known antigen. Investigators reverse transcribed all isolated RNA, so they sequenced expressed TCRB transcripts. The assay was immunoSEQ multiplex PCR, and TCRdb's table has in-frame clones only and misses some. This repertoire shows around 140,000 clones, roughly 10% found once; its top ten account for 0.7% to 0.85%. Broader study findings: In all four CD4+ subsets, TCRB CDR3 length was significantly, moderately reduced in type 1 diabetes.

The specimen was central memory CD4+ T cells from blood. The receptors were sampled from a man aged 30 to 45 with type 1 diabetes.

The gene calls are TRBV5-4 and TRBJ1-5, with unresolved D. CDR3 length equals 13 residues. Germline assignment: CDR1 SGHNT and CDR2 YYREEE (reference sequence). Trimming cost V 7 bases and J 5 bases, with 13 bases left between them. CDR3 region: CASAAGWDQPQHF. The CDR3 bases are TGTGCCAGCGCAGCGGGTTGGGATCAGCCCCAGCATTTT.

The sample holds a few counts of this clone. The rearrangement joins TRBV18 to TRBJ1-1, with unresolved D. Germline values: CDR1 KGHSH, CDR2 LQKENI. This CDR3 is 13 amino acids long. The V gene lost 5 bases and the J gene lost 0 bases, with 7 bases spanning the gap. CDR3: CASSEQLNTEAFF. CDR3 coding DNA: TGTGCCAGCTCAGAACAATTGAACACTGAAGCTTTCTTT.

Ten or more counts support this clone. J is TRBJ2-5 and V is TRBV18; maybe TRBD2 (6 bases). Trimming took 9 bases from V and 2 from J, leaving 13 bases between them. The CDR3 length is 13 residues. Germline CDR1 reads KGHSH; CDR2 reads LQKENI. DNA for the CDR3: TGTGCCAGTACCGGGACTCCTCAAGAGACCCAGTACTTC. It yields the protein CASTGTPQETQYF.

The CDR3 DNA is TGTGCCAGTAGTGCGGGGGTCGCTGGCGATACGCAGTATTTT. Amino acid sequence: CASSAGVAGDTQYF. V gene TRBV19 combines with J gene TRBJ2-3, with 7 bases aligning to TRBD2. Germline V gene sequence: CDR1 LNHDA, CDR2 SQIVND (reference sequence). The CDR3 is 14 residues long. J was trimmed by 6 bases and V by 5 bases; bases with no gene match: 8. Complete variable domain (other parts from reference TRBV19 and TRBJ2-3): DGGITQSPKYLFRKEGQNVTLSCEQNLNHDAMYWYRQDPGQGLRLIYYSQIVNDFQKGDIAEGYSVSREKKESFPLTVTSAQKNPTAFYLCASSAGVAGDTQYFGPGTRLTVL.

This clone was seen a few times. The chain joins TRBV7-2 to TRBJ1-4; 9 positions agree with TRBD1. Germline V gene data show CDR1 as SGHTA and CDR2 as FQGNSA. This CDR3 has 15 amino acids. Trimming cost V 0 bases and J 7 bases; bases outside gene matches: 3. CDR3 region: CASSLAGTGSEKLFF. CDR3 sequence (DNA): TGTGCCAGCAGCTTAGCTGGGACAGGGAGTGAAAAACTGTTTTTT. The whole variable domain, remainder taken from reference TRBV7-2 and TRBJ1-4, is GAGVSQSPSNKVTEKGKDVELRCDPISGHTALYWYRQSLGQGLEFLIYFQGNSAPDKSGLPSDRFSAERTGGSVSTLTIQRTQQEDSAVYLCASSLAGTGSEKLFFGSGTQLSVL.

This clone was detected only a few times. J is TRBJ2-5 and V is TRBV4-1; D might be TRBD2 (6 bases). V lost 3 bases, J lost 3 bases, and 14 bases lay in between. The CDR3 extends over 15 amino acids. CDR1 is MGHRA, CDR2 YSYEKL, per germline. This chain's CDR3 is CASSHPGVAEETQYF. CDR3 sequence (DNA): TGCGCCAGCAGCCACCCCGGGGTAGCGGAAGAGACCCAGTACTTC.

The V and J genes are TRBV19 and TRBJ1-1, with 7 nucleotides matching TRBD1. The germline V gene has CDR1 LNHDA and CDR2 SQIVND (reference sequence). The ends lost 8 bases at V and 2 bases at J; junction bases unmatched: 5. CDR3 size: 13 residues. The CDR3 DNA sequence: TGTGCCAGTGCACAGGGGATTAACACTGAAGCTTTCTTT. Amino acid sequence: CASAQGINTEAFF.

The V gene is TRBV5-4, the J gene TRBJ2-7; TRBD1 aligns across 7 bases. Unmatched junction bases numbered 8, after V lost 3 bases and J lost 2 bases. CDR1 SGHNT and CDR2 YYREEE come from the germline V gene (reference sequence). This CDR3 is 15 amino acids long. The CDR3 reads CASSSKAGTAYEQYF. The CDR3 coding sequence is TGTGCCAGCAGCTCCAAAGCCGGGACAGCCTACGAGCAGTACTTC. Using reference TRBV5-4 and TRBJ2-7 for the parts outside the CDR3, the full variable domain is ETGVTQSPTHLIKTRGQQVTLRCSSQSGHNTVSWYQQALGQGPQFIFQYYREEENGRGNFPPRFSGLQFPNYSSELNVNALELDDSALYLCASSSKAGTAYEQYFGPGTRLTVT.

CDR3 sequence (DNA): TGCAGCGTCGGTACAGGGGATCGTTGGGGCTACACCTTC. It encodes CSVGTGDRWGYTF. V is TRBV29-1 and J is TRBJ1-2; 7 nucleotides line up with TRBD1. The V gene's germline CDR1 is SQVTM and CDR2 ANQGSEA. This CDR3 comprises 13 residues. Trimming cost V 6 bases and J 8 bases; bases outside gene matches: 12.

This clone has just a few counts. The chain employs TRBV5-6 and TRBJ2-5; D not resolved. The CDR3 totals 12 residues. Trimming shortened V by 0 bases and J by 4 bases, and 4 bases separated the two germline ends. Germline lookup yields CDR1 SGHDT and CDR2 YYEEEE. The CDR3 region has the DNA TGTGCCAGCAGCTTGGACAGAGAGACCCAGTACTTC. It translates to CASSLDRETQYF.

This clone was picked up a small number of times. The rearrangement links TRBV5-1 to TRBJ1-1, with TRBD1 identical over 9 bases. The CDR3 sequence is 15 residues long. Per germline, CDR1 SGHRS and CDR2 YFSETQ. The V and J ends lost 2 bases and 3 bases, in that order; junction bases with no gene match: 5. CDR3 coding DNA: TGCGCCAGCAGCTTCACCAGACAGGGGGACACTGAAGCTTTCTTT. Encoded protein: CASSFTRQGDTEAFF.

The V gene is TRBV11-2, the J gene TRBJ2-3, with D perhaps matching TRBD1 (6 bases). The CDR3 runs 14 residues. V gave up 2 bases and J gave up 2 bases, with 8 bases separating them. Germline values: CDR1 SGHAT, CDR2 FQNNGV. The CDR3 DNA reads as TGTGCCAGCAGCTTACAGGGGTACACAGATACGCAGTATTTT. Translating it yields CASSLQGYTDTQYF.

The chain couples TRBV29-1 to TRBJ1-1; a possible D gene is TRBD1 (6 bases). V shed 5 bases and J shed 4 bases, with 17 bases lying between them. CDR3 length: 14 residues. Germline CDR1 reads SQVTM; CDR2 reads ANQGSEA. The CDR3 DNA reads TGCAGCGTTCTCTCTCGGGTACAGGGCACTGAAGCTTTCTTT. Amino acids: CSVLSRVQGTEAFF.

The J gene is TRBJ1-2, the V gene TRBV4-2, with a tentative D call TRBD1 (5 bases). Looked up from germline, CDR1 is LGHNA and CDR2 is YNFKEQ. V was cut by 4 bases and J by 6 bases, with 15 bases left in between. CDR3 length: 14 amino acids. CDR3 nucleotides: TGTGCCAGCAGCCCCACGGCGGGGGGAAATGGCTACACCTTC. This translates into CASSPTAGGNGYTF.

In its sample, this clone was seen a few times. The chain recombines TRBV19 with TRBJ1-2, with D tentatively TRBD1 (6 bases). Per the germline V gene, CDR1 is LNHDA and CDR2 is SQIVND (reference sequence). Trimming removed 7 bases from V and 2 bases from J, with 11 bases in between. This CDR3 contains 13 residues. CDR3 DNA: TGTGCCAGTAATGGGGGCGAGAACTATGGCTACACCTTC. Its translation: CASNGGENYGYTF. The entire variable domain, with the rest obtained from reference TRBV19 and TRBJ1-2, is as follows: DGGITQSPKYLFRKEGQNVTLSCEQNLNHDAMYWYRQDPGQGLRLIYYSQIVNDFQKGDIAEGYSVSREKKESFPLTVTSAQKNPTAFYLCASNGGENYGYTFGSGTRLTVV.

This clone was seen only a few times. This chain uses TRBV30 with TRBJ2-5, with D perhaps TRBD1 (5 bases). V was cut by 7 bases and J by 4 bases, with 19 bases left in between. Per germline, CDR1 GTSNPN and CDR2 SVGIG (reference sequence). The CDR3 is 14 residues long. Here the CDR3 DNA reads TGTGCCTATCAAACAGGCAGCCTGGTAGAGACCCAGTACTTC. It translates to CAYQTGSLVETQYF.

This clone was counted only a few times. The chain recombines TRBV11-2 with TRBJ1-4; maybe TRBD1 (5 bases). V dropped 5 bases and J dropped 4 bases, with 8 bases sitting between them. From germline, CDR1 is SGHAT and CDR2 FQNNGV. The length of the CDR3 is 13 residues. The CDR3: CASSRGGNEKLFF. The CDR3 DNA is TGTGCCAGCAGCCGGGGGGGTAATGAAAAACTGTTTTTT.

This clone has a count of ten or more. This chain links TRBV29-1 with TRBJ2-7, with a weak D call TRBD1 (6 bases). This CDR3 is 12 amino acids long. V shed 6 bases and J shed 3 bases, with 12 bases lying between them. The germline V gene has CDR1 SQVTM and CDR2 ANQGSEA. CDR3 amino acids: CSVGEQGYEQYF. In DNA form, the CDR3 reads TGCAGCGTGGGGGAACAGGGCTACGAGCAGTACTTC.

This clone came up a few times. The CDR3 protein is CASSQGSQGEANTGELFF. In DNA form, the CDR3 reads TGTGCCAGCAGCCAAGGATCGCAGGGGGAAGCGAACACCGGGGAGCTGTTTTTT. The J gene is TRBJ2-2, the V gene TRBV4-2; 7 bases map to TRBD1. This CDR3 comprises 18 residues. Germline loops: CDR1 LGHNA, CDR2 YNFKEQ. V lost 1 base, J lost 0 bases, and 8 bases stayed unmatched.

This clone was observed a handful of times. The rearrangement uses TRBV18 and TRBJ1-2; the match to TRBD1 covers 9 bases. V lost 4 bases, J lost 6 bases, and 0 bases stayed unmatched. Germline V gene sequence: CDR1 KGHSH, CDR2 LQKENI. The length of the CDR3 is 12 residues. The CDR3 DNA is TGTGCCAGCTCACGGGACAGGGATGGCTACACCTTC. It specifies CASSRDRDGYTF.

V is TRBV5-4 and J is TRBJ1-1; D unclear. Germline V gene lookup returns CDR1 SGHNT and CDR2 YYREEE (reference sequence). V was shortened by 0 bases and J by 5 bases, with 11 bases between the two germline ends. This CDR3 region has 14 residues. The CDR3 loop is CASSLVEGSTEAFF. DNA of the CDR3: TGTGCCAGCAGCTTGGTGGAGGGATCGACTGAAGCTTTCTTT.

In its sample, this clone was seen a few times. Other DNA sequences of this sample code for an identical CDR3. V gene TRBV18 combines with J gene TRBJ1-4; weak D call: TRBD1 (5 bases). Trimming left V 4 bases short and J 3 bases short, with 6 bases between. This CDR3 region has 13 residues. From germline, CDR1 is KGHSH and CDR2 LQKENI. This chain's CDR3 is CASSRDSNEKLFF. The CDR3, as DNA: TGTGCCAGCTCACGGGACTCTAATGAAAAACTGTTTTTT.

This clone showed up just a few times. The rearrangement uses TRBV7-2 and TRBJ2-1; 7 bases are a match to TRBD2. Germline V gene sequence: CDR1 SGHTA, CDR2 FQGNSA. There are 14 residues in the CDR3. Trimming at V came to 1 base and at J to 9 bases, leaving 6 bases not matched to a gene. CDR3 region: CASSLVRTRSEQFF. CDR3 sequence (DNA): TGTGCCAGCAGCTTAGTGCGGACTAGGAGTGAGCAGTTCTTC.

The chain couples TRBV5-1 to TRBJ2-5; TRBD2 matches 9 bases. Unmatched junction bases numbered 7, after V lost 2 bases and J lost 5 bases. This CDR3 is built from 15 residues. Germline-derived CDR1 and CDR2 are SGHRS and YFSETQ. CDR3 sequence (DNA): TGCGCCAGCAGCTTACTAGCGGGTAGGATGGAGACCCAGTACTTC. Translated: CASSLLAGRMETQYF.

This clone was detected a few times. The chain uses TRBV15 and TRBJ2-5; perhaps TRBD2 as D (5 bases). The germline gives CDR1 LNHNV, CDR2 YYDKDF (reference sequence). V lost 1 base and J lost 4, with 10 bases in between. The CDR3 consists of 14 residues. The CDR3 coding sequence is TGTGCCACCAGCAGAGGAGGGATCGGAGAGACCCAGTACTTC. Translation: CATSRGGIGETQYF.

This clone was detected a few times. The CDR3 region has the DNA TGCGCCAGCAGCTTCACAGGCTATGGCTACACCTTC. Protein sequence: CASSFTGYGYTF. The chain links TRBV5-1 to TRBJ1-2, with a weak D call TRBD1 (5 bases). Per the germline V gene, CDR1 is SGHRS and CDR2 is YFSETQ. V gave up 2 bases and J gave up 4 bases, with 6 bases separating them. The CDR3 runs to 12 residues.